These 19 T cell receptor beta chains originate from one sample sequenced in a study of blood T cells in healthy people across ages. Sample-barcoded 5' priming and a J-beta primer mix drove a second PCR of about 7 to 12 cycles. TCRdb reprocessed the 5' RACE reads via MiXCR and lists one record per CDR3 protein. The sample holds around 1,700,000 distinct CDR3 sequences, roughly 27% seen once. Material for sequencing was blood. The origin of the receptors is a woman aged 25 to 39 in good health.

The V gene is TRBV14, the J gene TRBJ2-1; a weak D match, TRBD2 (6 bases). The germline gives CDR1 SGHDN, CDR2 FVKESK. CDR3 length: 15 amino acids. Trimming cost V 1 base and J 2 bases, with 9 bases left between them. The DNA of the CDR3 is TGTGCCAGCAGCCAAGCTCCGGGAGCCTACAATGAGCAGTTCTTC. Translated: CASSQAPGAYNEQFF.

The V and J genes are TRBV28 and TRBJ2-5; D might be TRBD1 or TRBD2, each matching 5 bases. The germline CDR1 and CDR2 sequences are MDHEN and SYDVKM. The CDR3 is 17 residues long. Trimming took 4 bases from V and 2 from J, leaving 20 bases between them. CDR3 sequence: CASSSSPGTTVQETQYF. The CDR3 DNA sequence: TGTGCCAGCAGTTCCTCCCCCGGGACGACCGTTCAAGAGACCCAGTACTTC.

This clonotype was seen ten or more times. J is TRBJ1-2 and V is TRBV6-1, with a possible D match to TRBD1 (5 bases). The CDR3 has 13 residues. Trimming pared 1 base from V and 4 bases from J, leaving 7 bases between. Germline CDR1 and CDR2: MNHNS and SASEGT. The CDR3 DNA reads as TGTGCCAGCAGTGAAGGTGGGGGCTATGGCTACACCTTC. It translates to CASSEGGGYGYTF.

The rearrangement links TRBV4-1 to TRBJ1-2; D remains ambiguous. Germline V CDR1 and CDR2: MGHRA, YSYEKL. V was pared by 0 bases and J by 8 bases, with 16 bases between. The CDR3 extends over 15 amino acids. CDR3 bases: TGCGCCAGCAGCCAAGAATCCCCCGCGAGAGGCGGCTACACCTTC. It is translated as CASSQESPARGGYTF.

Turning to this clonotype: The junction and the germline gene differ at one end; a read error may be behind it. The chain's CDR3 is CASSLGWETRYF. The CDR3 DNA follows: TGTGCCAGCAGTTTAGGTTGGGAGACCCGGTACTTC. This rearrangement joins TRBV28 to TRBJ2-5; a weak D match, TRBD2 (5 bases). The CDR3 covers 12 residues. CDR1 and CDR2 from the germline V gene are MDHEN and SYDVKM.

A remark on this clonotype: One end of the junction varies from germline; a read error may be responsible. This sequence joins TRBV20-1 and TRBJ1-4; the D is unclear. The germline V gene has CDR1 DFQATT and CDR2 SNEGSKA (reference sequence). The CDR3 is 10 residues long. CDR3 sequence reads: CRIWNEKRFF. The CDR3 DNA is TGCAGGATATGGAATGAAAAACGGTTTTTT.

V gene TRBV20-1 combines with J gene TRBJ2-1; 7 bases fit TRBD2. This CDR3 region has 11 residues. Germline CDR1 is DFQATT and CDR2 is SNEGSKA (reference sequence). Here the CDR3 reads CSPREDNEQFF. The CDR3 region has the DNA TGCAGCCCTCGGGAGGACAATGAGCAGTTCTTC.

The V call is TRBV20-1, the J call TRBJ1-1, with D hard to call. Trimming pared 7 bases from V and 4 bases from J, leaving 13 bases between. Germline V gene lookup returns CDR1 DFQATT and CDR2 SNEGSKA (reference sequence). This CDR3 has 12 amino acids. The CDR3 region is CSVRPDPTEAFF. CDR3 in DNA: TGCAGTGTTCGCCCTGACCCCACTGAAGCTTTCTTT.

The chain has TRBV28 and TRBJ2-3, with D unresolved. The CDR3 covers 17 residues. V was trimmed by 3 bases and J by 3 bases, leaving 19 bases between them. Germline V gives CDR1 MDHEN, CDR2 SYDVKM. The CDR3: CASSFGDIIFFTDTQYF. The CDR3 DNA is TGTGCCAGCAGTTTCGGAGACATTATTTTTTTTACAGATACGCAGTATTTT.

This clonotype came up a few times. This chain uses TRBV12-3 or TRBV12-4 with TRBJ2-3; 7 nucleotides align to TRBD1. The CDR3 runs 17 residues. V was clipped by 1 base and J by 2 bases; unmatched bases: 9. The CDR3 loop reads CASSLGGTATATDTQYF. The CDR3 DNA is TGTGCCAGCAGTTTAGGGGGGACAGCGACAGCCACAGATACGCAGTATTTT.

The chain recombines TRBV7-9 with TRBJ1-2; D gene ambiguous. CDR1 and CDR2 (germline): SEHNR, FQNEAQ (reference sequence). The CDR3 length is 15 residues. The germline V and J ends were trimmed by 5 bases and 4 bases, with 17 bases remaining between them. The CDR3 sequence is CASSLPSSGSYGYTF. The CDR3 nucleotides are TGTGCCAGCAGCCTTCCCTCGAGCGGATCCTATGGCTACACCTTC.

This clonotype showed up just a few times. This chain links TRBV19 with TRBJ2-5; TRBD2 might be the D (6 bases). Germline V gene sequence: CDR1 LNHDA, CDR2 SQIVND (reference sequence). V lost 7 bases to trimming and J lost 4 bases, with 16 bases between them. The CDR3 spans 14 residues. The CDR3 region has the DNA TGTGCCAGTAACTCGGGACTTTCTTCAGAGACCCAGTACTTC. Translated: CASNSGLSSETQYF. The variable domain in full, completed from reference TRBV19 and TRBJ2-5, reads DGGITQSPKYLFRKEGQNVTLSCEQNLNHDAMYWYRQDPGQGLRLIYYSQIVNDFQKGDIAEGYSVSREKKESFPLTVTSAQKNPTAFYLCASNSGLSSETQYFGPGTRLLVL.

The genes are TRBV18 and TRBJ1-2; a possible D gene is TRBD1 (6 bases). Germline V gene data show CDR1 as KGHSH and CDR2 as LQKENI. V dropped 0 bases and J dropped 8 bases, with 13 bases sitting between them. CDR3 size: 14 residues. In DNA form, the CDR3 reads TGTGCCAGCTCACCACCGTCAGGGGTGGGCGGCTACACCTTC. Translated: CASSPPSGVGGYTF.

Notes on this clonotype: One junction end disagrees with the germline gene, perhaps due to a read error. The chain employs TRBV20-1 and TRBJ2-1; the D is unclear. From germline, CDR1 is DFQATT and CDR2 SNEGSKA (reference sequence). CDR3 length: 10 amino acids. The CDR3 DNA reads TGCAGTGCTAGGGGCAATGAGCGGTTCTTC. Translated: CSARGNERFF.

The rearrangement uses TRBV11-1 and TRBJ1-2; the match to TRBD1 covers 7 bases. CDR3 size: 15 residues. Losses at the gene ends were 0 bases for V and 7 bases for J; bases not matched to a gene: 8. Germline CDR1 is SGHAT and CDR2 is FQDESV (reference sequence). The CDR3 coding sequence is TGTGCCAGCAGCTTAGCAGGGGGCGGCCCCTCTGGCTACACCTTC. Translation gives CASSLAGGGPSGYTF.

This clonotype occurred a few times. This chain connects TRBV20-1 to TRBJ1-1; no clear D. In germline, CDR1 is DFQATT, CDR2 SNEGSKA (reference sequence). Trimming removed 1 base at V and 4 bases at J, with 16 bases between. This CDR3 contains 15 residues. This CDR3 reads CSARVSAAGRTEAFF. CDR3 bases: TGCAGTGCTAGAGTGTCGGCAGCCGGCCGCACTGAAGCTTTCTTT.

Only one count was recorded for this clonotype. Compared with germline, one end of the junction differs, possibly owing to a read error. The rearrangement uses TRBV20-1 and TRBJ2-3, with no clear D. CDR1 DFQATT and CDR2 SNEGSKA come from the germline V gene (reference sequence). The CDR3 length is 13 residues. CDR3 loop: CSASVSSTDAQYF. In DNA, the CDR3 is TGCAGTGCTAGTGTTAGCAGCACAGATGCGCAGTATTTT.

The chain links TRBV5-1 to TRBJ1-4; D gene ambiguous. This CDR3 contains 14 residues. Per the germline V gene, CDR1 is SGHRS and CDR2 is YFSETQ. Trimming removed 4 bases at V and 8 bases at J, with 15 bases between. CDR3 protein: CASSQTGVGEKLFF. DNA of the CDR3: TGCGCCAGCAGCCAAACGGGCGTCGGGGAAAAACTGTTTTTT.

This clonotype has just a few counts. The gene calls are TRBV2 and TRBJ2-1; 7 bases line up with TRBD2. The V gene end was trimmed by 9 bases and the J gene end by 8 bases; junction bases not matched to a gene: 10. There are 13 residues in the CDR3. Germline assignment: CDR1 SNHLY and CDR2 FYNNEI. The CDR3 is CARALAKGDEQFF. CDR3 coding DNA: TGTGCCAGGGCACTAGCGAAGGGCGATGAGCAGTTCTTC.